The source of this T cell receptor (beta chain) is a study of blood T cells in healthy people across ages. The CDR3 loop spans 14 amino acids. V lost 3 bases, J lost 7 bases, and 6 bases stayed unmatched. Germline CDR1 MNHEY, CDR2 SMNVEV (reference sequence). A second PCR, run for roughly 7 to 12 cycles, used a sample-barcoded 5' primer plus a J-beta primer mix. Via MiXCR, TCRdb re-called the 5' RACE reads, giving one row per CDR3 protein. Here the sample spans 850,000 to 1,300,000 distinct CDR3 sequences, roughly 45% being singletons. Sequenced sample: blood. The sequence was collected from a woman aged 60-75 years in good health. V gene TRBV27 combines with J gene TRBJ2-7, with 10 bases matching TRBD2. This CDR3 reads CASSFGLAGVEQYF. CDR3 nucleotides: TGTGCCAGCAGTTTCGGTCTAGCGGGAGTTGAGCAGTACTTC.